The sequence of this T cell receptor (beta chain) was determined in a study of beta chain features in type 1 diabetes. Whole-study findings and limits: In the patient group, naive, central memory and Treg TCRB repertoires seemed more alike than in the healthy donor group.

Reverse transcribing all isolated RNA meant expressed TCRB transcripts were sequenced. Clones were read by immunoSEQ multiplex PCR, and TCRdb kept only the in-frame ones, dropping some. Of about 350,000 clones detected, 15% to 20% appear once; the ten largest clones hold approximately 0.043%. For this clone: What it binds is not known.

The CDR3 covers 16 residues. Germline V lookup: CDR1 SGHVS, CDR2 FNYEAQ. The V end was cut by 3 bases, the J end by 0 bases, with 9 bases between. The sequenced sample consisted of naive CD4+ T cells from blood. The chain couples TRBV7-6 to TRBJ2-6; tentative D call: TRBD2 (5 bases). The receptor was isolated from a woman aged 18-29 years in good health. CDR3 sequence: CASSLGGGSGANVLTF. As DNA, the CDR3 is TGTGCCAGCAGCTTGGGCGGAGGCTCTGGGGCCAACGTCCTGACTTTC.